Listed here are 4 T cell receptor beta chains from one sample, sequenced in a study of response to subunit inactivated influenza vaccine. TCRdb recomputed calls from the RT-PCR reads with MiXCR, one row per CDR3 protein. The sample has about 540,000 distinct CDR3 sequences; under 25% are singletons. The same data also went into a second study, on T cells expressing NK-cell markers. That study adds: UMIs were included in TCR beta cDNA generated by 5'RACE template switching.

The material was CD4+ T cells sorted from PBMCs, obtained 11 to 12 days after vaccination. The receptors stem from a man aged 50-59 years who received an inactivated influenza vaccine.

This clonotype appeared a few times. Here the CDR3 reads CSVEEGGRIAGELFF. For the CDR3, the DNA is TGCAGCGTTGAAGAGGGCGGGAGAATCGCCGGGGAGCTGTTTTTT. The V gene is TRBV29-1, the J gene TRBJ2-2, with 7 bases that match TRBD2. Germline V gives CDR1 SQVTM, CDR2 ANQGSEA. V shed 0 bases, J shed 6 bases, and the junction held 7 bases outside the gene matches. The CDR3 covers 15 residues.

This clonotype was seen a handful of times. The V and J genes are TRBV3-1 and TRBJ2-5; 9 nucleotides align to TRBD1. Looked up from germline, CDR1 is LGHDT and CDR2 is YNNKEL (reference sequence). The junction had 6 bases not matched to a gene; V was cut back by 4 bases and J by 6 bases. This CDR3 region has 14 residues. The CDR3 protein is CASSLQDRGQTQYF. The CDR3 region has the DNA TGTGCCAGCAGCCTGCAGGACAGGGGACAGACCCAGTACTTC.

This clonotype was picked up a small number of times. The chain uses TRBV11-2 and TRBJ2-5, with 9 bases matching TRBD2. V shed 4 bases, J shed 4 bases, and the junction held 4 bases outside the gene matches. The CDR3 has 14 amino acids. Germline V gives CDR1 SGHAT, CDR2 FQNNGV. CDR3: CASSWRGGLETQYF. CDR3 bases: TGTGCCAGCAGCTGGCGGGGGGGCCTAGAGACCCAGTACTTC.

J is TRBJ2-1 and V is TRBV6-4; the match to TRBD2 covers 8 bases. The germline V gene has CDR1 MRHNA and CDR2 SNTAGT. J was trimmed by 6 bases and V by 0 bases; bases with no gene match: 7. The CDR3 is 16 residues long. The CDR3 DNA follows: TGTGCCAGCAGTGACTCCGGGGGGGCAAATCGCAATGAGCAGTTCTTC. As protein: CASSDSGGANRNEQFF.